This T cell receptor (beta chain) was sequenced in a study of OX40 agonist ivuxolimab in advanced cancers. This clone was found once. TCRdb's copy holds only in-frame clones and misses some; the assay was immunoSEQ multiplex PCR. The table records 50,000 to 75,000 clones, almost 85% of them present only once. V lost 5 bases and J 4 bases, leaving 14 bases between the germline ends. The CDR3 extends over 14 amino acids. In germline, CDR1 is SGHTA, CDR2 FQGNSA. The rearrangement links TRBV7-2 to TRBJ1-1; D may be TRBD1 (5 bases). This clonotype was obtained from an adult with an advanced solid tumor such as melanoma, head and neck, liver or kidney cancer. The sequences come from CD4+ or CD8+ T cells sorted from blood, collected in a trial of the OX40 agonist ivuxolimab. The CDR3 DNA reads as TGTGCCAGCAGCGCGTGGGGGGGAGGCACTGAAGCTTTCTTT. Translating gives CASSAWGGGTEAFF.